The next 20 T cell receptor beta chains were all read from a single sample in a study of blood T cell repertoires in COVID-19. The data were produced by immunoSEQ multiplex PCR, yet TCRdb's version contains in-frame clones alone and is incomplete. This table has approximately 180,000 clones, approximately 83% appearing once. Sequenced input: peripheral blood. The receptors were gathered from a human donor with active or convalescent COVID-19. The donor label of this sample is uncertain.

This sequence joins TRBV9 and TRBJ2-7, with a possible D match to TRBD2 (6 bases). The CDR3 has 16 amino acids. Per germline, CDR1 SGDLS and CDR2 YYNGEE. V was pared by 4 bases and J by 1 base, with 18 bases between. The CDR3 DNA reads as TGTGCCAGCAGCCTGGGGGATGCGGGATCATCCTACGAGCAGTACTTC. Amino acids: CASSLGDAGSSYEQYF.

This chain joins TRBV6-4 and TRBJ2-7; tentatively, D is TRBD2 (6 bases). Trimming pared 5 bases from V and 3 bases from J, leaving 11 bases between. This CDR3 has 13 amino acids. The germline gives CDR1 MRHNA, CDR2 SNTAGT. CDR3 nucleotide sequence: TGTGCCAGCAGTCGGGACTCGGGCTACGAGCAGTACTTC. This translates into CASSRDSGYEQYF.

The chain joins TRBV7-8 to TRBJ1-3, with a possible D match to TRBD1 (6 bases). Looked up from germline, CDR1 is SGHVS and CDR2 is FQNEAQ. The CDR3 length is 16 residues. Trimming removed 1 base at V and 3 bases at J, with 13 bases between. The chain's CDR3 is CASSLVSQGGGNTIYF. The CDR3 region has the DNA TGTGCCAGCAGCTTAGTTTCACAGGGTGGTGGAAACACCATATATTTT.

V is TRBV30 and J is TRBJ2-5; TRBD2 aligns across 15 bases. The V gene end was trimmed by 8 bases and the J gene end by 4 bases; junction bases not matched to a gene: 11. The CDR3 extends over 16 amino acids. CDR1 is GTSNPN, CDR2 SVGIG, per germline (reference sequence). CDR3 sequence (DNA): TGTGCCGAAAAATGGACTAGCGGGAGGGCCTCAGAGACCCAGTACTTC. As protein: CAEKWTSGRASETQYF. Full variable domain (missing parts from reference TRBV30 and TRBJ2-5): SQTIHQWPATLVQPVGSPLSLECTVEGTSNPNLYWYRQAAGRGLQLLFYSVGIGQISSEVPQNLSASRPQDRQFILSSKKLLLSDSGFYLCAEKWTSGRASETQYFGPGTRLLVL.

The rearrangement joins TRBV29-1 to TRBJ1-1, with no clear D. Trimming removed 0 bases at V and 2 bases at J, with 7 bases between. This CDR3 region has 13 residues. Germline V gene sequence: CDR1 SQVTM, CDR2 ANQGSEA. The CDR3 is CSVEEGRNTEAFF. DNA for the CDR3: TGCAGCGTTGAAGAAGGGAGAAACACTGAAGCTTTCTTT.

This clone turned up a few times. This rearrangement joins TRBV30 to TRBJ1-2; a possible D gene is TRBD1 (6 bases). Germline CDR1 GTSNPN, CDR2 SVGIG (reference sequence). The CDR3 totals 16 residues. Trimming left V 0 bases short and J 8 bases short, with 22 bases between. Written as DNA, the CDR3 is TGTGCCTGGAGTGTATCGAGGGCAGGGATGAGGGGGGGCTACACCTTC. Translation: CAWSVSRAGMRGGYTF.

The J gene is TRBJ1-1, the V gene TRBV18; D ambiguous. Germline lookup yields CDR1 KGHSH and CDR2 LQKENI. The CDR3 runs to 14 residues. Trimming removed 3 bases at V and 4 bases at J, with 12 bases between. The CDR3 bases are TGTGCCAGCTCACCGGGGTACGGGATCACTGAAGCTTTCTTT. Translating gives CASSPGYGITEAFF.

The chain has TRBV28 and TRBJ1-2, with 10 nucleotides matching TRBD1. CDR3 length: 17 amino acids. CDR1 and CDR2 (germline): MDHEN, SYDVKM. J lost 4 bases, V lost 8 bases, and 16 bases had no gene match. The CDR3: CASSGETGGQPLYGYTF. CDR3 coding DNA: TGTGCCAGCTCCGGGGAGACAGGGGGCCAGCCGCTCTATGGCTACACCTTC.

This clone was observed once. The rearrangement links TRBV6-5 to TRBJ1-2, with 7 nucleotides matching TRBD1. V dropped 4 bases and J dropped 8; count of bases not matched to a gene: 16. The CDR3 totals 16 residues. From germline, CDR1 is MNHEY and CDR2 SVGAGI. The CDR3 DNA follows: TGTGCCAGCAGTTCCGATGCATTGACAGGGTTTAGAGGCTACACCTTC. Its protein product is CASSSDALTGFRGYTF.

V usage is TRBV9 and J usage is TRBJ2-5, with TRBD1 identical over 10 bases. The ends lost 2 bases at V and 5 bases at J; junction bases unmatched: 9. Germline assignment: CDR1 SGDLS and CDR2 YYNGEE. The CDR3 runs 16 residues. CDR3 in amino acids: CASSVVSGTGVETQYF. CDR3 DNA: TGTGCCAGCAGCGTGGTTTCCGGGACAGGGGTTGAGACCCAGTACTTC.

This sequence joins TRBV7-2 and TRBJ2-7, with D maybe TRBD2 (6 bases). CDR1 is SGHTA and CDR2 is FQGNSA in the germline V gene. This CDR3 is 13 amino acids long. The V end lost 7 bases, the J end lost 2 bases, and 12 bases lay between the germline ends. Here the CDR3 reads CASNGGRTYEQYF. In nucleotides, the CDR3 is TGTGCCAGCAATGGGGGGAGAACCTACGAGCAGTACTTC.

The chain couples TRBV28 to TRBJ2-7, with TRBD2 matching 8 bases. V dropped 3 bases and J dropped 0; count of bases not matched to a gene: 7. Per the germline V gene, CDR1 is MDHEN and CDR2 is SYDVKM. CDR3 size: 16 residues. CDR3 DNA: TGTGCCAGCAGTTTCAGTTTTCTAGCGGGCTCCTACGAGCAGTACTTC. Translating gives CASSFSFLAGSYEQYF.

The chain uses TRBV6-4 and TRBJ2-1; possible D gene TRBD1, 5 bases. The CDR3 contains 13 residues. V lost 0 bases, J lost 9 bases, and 9 bases lay in between. Germline V gene data show CDR1 as MRHNA and CDR2 as SNTAGT. Written as DNA, the CDR3 is TGTGCCAGCAGTGACTCGGAGCAGGGTGAGCAGTTCTTC. Translating it yields CASSDSEQGEQFF.

A note on this clone: Other DNA sequences from this sample encode an identical CDR3 as well. The rearrangement uses TRBV7-9 and TRBJ2-1; D unclear. The germline V gene has CDR1 SEHNR and CDR2 FQNEAQ (reference sequence). The V and J ends lost 1 base and 3 bases respectively, with 4 bases between them. The CDR3 is made up of 13 amino acids. In DNA form, the CDR3 reads TGTGCCAGCAGCTTAGACAGCTACAATGAGCAGTTCTTC. Encoded protein: CASSLDSYNEQFF. The entire variable domain, with the rest obtained from reference TRBV7-9 and TRBJ2-1, is as follows: DTGVSQNPRHKITKRGQNVTFRCDPISEHNRLYWYRQTLGQGPEFLTYFQNEAQLEKSRLLSDRFSAERPKGSFSTLEIQRTEQGDSAMYLCASSLDSYNEQFFGPGTRLTVL.

The chain recombines TRBV9 with TRBJ2-3, with D perhaps matching TRBD1 (6 bases). The CDR3 runs 14 residues. Between the trimmed V and J ends, which lost 4 bases and 6 bases, there was a span of 15 bases. Germline V lookup: CDR1 SGDLS, CDR2 YYNGEE. Here the CDR3 DNA reads TGTGCCAGCAGCACTCGACAGGCCATGGATACGCAGTATTTT. As protein: CASSTRQAMDTQYF.

The rearrangement links TRBV5-6 to TRBJ1-5; D is perhaps TRBD1 (5 bases). The V end lost 2 bases, the J end lost 5 bases, and 14 bases lay between the germline ends. This CDR3 spans 15 amino acids. CDR1 is SGHDT, CDR2 YYEEEE, per germline. The CDR3 sequence: CASSFWGDVDQPQHF. As DNA, the CDR3 is TGTGCCAGCAGCTTTTGGGGGGATGTGGATCAGCCCCAGCATTTT.

This clone was detected a few times. The gene calls are TRBV27 and TRBJ2-1, with D tentatively TRBD1 (5 bases). V was cut by 0 bases and J by 0 bases, with 9 bases left in between. Germline V gives CDR1 MNHEY, CDR2 SMNVEV (reference sequence). The CDR3 is 16 residues long. CDR3 in DNA: TGTGCCAGCAGTTTATCTACGACAGTCTCCTACAATGAGCAGTTCTTC. Translated: CASSLSTTVSYNEQFF.

This chain connects TRBV6-4 to TRBJ2-6; D not certain. Germline assignment: CDR1 MRHNA and CDR2 SNTAGT. This CDR3 has 15 residues. V lost 6 bases and J 0 bases, leaving 9 bases between the germline ends. The CDR3 DNA reads TGTGCCAGCAGACTAAGCAGCTCTGGGGCCAACGTCCTGACTTTC. This encodes CASRLSSSGANVLTF.

The chain recombines TRBV6-5 with TRBJ1-1; no reliable D call. In germline, CDR1 is MNHEY, CDR2 SVGAGI. The CDR3 extends over 14 amino acids. V shed 6 bases and J shed 6 bases, with 17 bases lying between them. DNA for the CDR3: TGTGCCAGCAGGGGCGACCCGGCGACCGCTGAAGCTTTCTTT. Translated: CASRGDPATAEAFF.

This clone was counted once. This rearrangement joins TRBV19 to TRBJ1-4; possible D gene TRBD1, 6 bases. Germline V gene data show CDR1 as LNHDA and CDR2 as SQIVND (reference sequence). The CDR3 is 17 residues long. With 3 bases removed from V and 3 bases from J, the gap between germline ends came to 17 bases. CDR3 in DNA: TGTGCCAGTAGTATGGGGGCACCACCGAGGGCTAATGAAAAACTGTTTTTT. It codes for CASSMGAPPRANEKLFF.